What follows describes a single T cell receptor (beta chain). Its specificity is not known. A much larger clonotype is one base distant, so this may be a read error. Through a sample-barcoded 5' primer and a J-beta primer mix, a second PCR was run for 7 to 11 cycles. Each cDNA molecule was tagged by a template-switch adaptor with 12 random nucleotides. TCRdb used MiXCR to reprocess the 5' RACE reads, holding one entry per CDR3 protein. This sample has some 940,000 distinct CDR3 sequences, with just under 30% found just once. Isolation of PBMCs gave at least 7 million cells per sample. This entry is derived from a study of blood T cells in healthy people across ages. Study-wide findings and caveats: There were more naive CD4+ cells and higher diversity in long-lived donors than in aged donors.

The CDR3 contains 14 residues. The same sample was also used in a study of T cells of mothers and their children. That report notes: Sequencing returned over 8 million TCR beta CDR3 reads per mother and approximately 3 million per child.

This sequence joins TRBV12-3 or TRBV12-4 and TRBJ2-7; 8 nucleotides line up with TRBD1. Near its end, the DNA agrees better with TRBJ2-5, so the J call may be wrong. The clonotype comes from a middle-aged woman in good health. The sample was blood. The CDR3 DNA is TGTGCCAACAGTTCCCGGACAGGGTGGAAGACCCAGTACTTC. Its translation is CANSSRTGWKTQYF.